A single sample gave rise to the 4 T cell receptor beta chains below, sequenced in a study of T cells after yellow fever vaccination. A single record per CDR3 protein comes from TCRdb applying MiXCR to the 5' RACE reads. The sample shows under 150,000 distinct CDR3 sequences, roughly 8.2% of them seen only once. The sequenced sample was CD4+ T cells sorted from PBMCs, obtained 5 days after the yellow fever booster vaccination. These receptors all stem from a man aged 30 to 39 who received the YFV17D yellow fever vaccine.

This clonotype has just a few counts. The J gene is TRBJ1-2, the V gene TRBV6-2 or TRBV6-3; 9 positions agree with TRBD1. The CDR3 totals 16 residues. The ends lost 8 bases at V and 2 bases at J; junction bases unmatched: 12. The germline V gene has CDR1 MNHEY and CDR2 SVGEGT. The CDR3 DNA is TGTGCCAGCGGCGGGGGACAGGGAAGAGGAAACTATGGCTACACCTTC. This translates into CASGGGQGRGNYGYTF.

This clonotype turned up a few times. The chain carries TRBV29-1 and TRBJ1-5, with D possibly matching TRBD1 (5 bases). This CDR3 has 13 residues. From germline, CDR1 is SQVTM and CDR2 ANQGSEA. V was cut by 7 bases and J by 8 bases, with 18 bases left in between. In DNA, the CDR3 is TGCAGCGCCTCCGGGGGGGGGTTGGAGCCCCAGCATTTT. It encodes CSASGGGLEPQHF.

This clonotype was seen many times. The chain recombines TRBV11-2 with TRBJ2-5; D could derive from TRBD1 or TRBD2 (5 bases each). Trimming took 5 bases from V and 7 from J, leaving 26 bases between them. CDR3 length equals 17 residues. Germline lookup yields CDR1 SGHAT and CDR2 FQNNGV. Here the CDR3 reads CASSPVNESGRAGTQYF. CDR3 in DNA: TGTGCCAGCAGCCCCGTTAACGAGTCGGGACGGGCTGGGACCCAGTACTTC.

This clonotype has ten or more counts. The chain couples TRBV7-9 to TRBJ1-1; unclear D gene. The CDR3 loop spans 15 amino acids. Germline lookup yields CDR1 SEHNR and CDR2 FQNEAQ (reference sequence). The V end was cut by 3 bases, the J end by 6 bases, with 17 bases between. The CDR3 region is CASSFILTWSSEAFF. CDR3 DNA sequence: TGTGCCAGCAGCTTCATACTAACCTGGAGTTCTGAAGCTTTCTTT.